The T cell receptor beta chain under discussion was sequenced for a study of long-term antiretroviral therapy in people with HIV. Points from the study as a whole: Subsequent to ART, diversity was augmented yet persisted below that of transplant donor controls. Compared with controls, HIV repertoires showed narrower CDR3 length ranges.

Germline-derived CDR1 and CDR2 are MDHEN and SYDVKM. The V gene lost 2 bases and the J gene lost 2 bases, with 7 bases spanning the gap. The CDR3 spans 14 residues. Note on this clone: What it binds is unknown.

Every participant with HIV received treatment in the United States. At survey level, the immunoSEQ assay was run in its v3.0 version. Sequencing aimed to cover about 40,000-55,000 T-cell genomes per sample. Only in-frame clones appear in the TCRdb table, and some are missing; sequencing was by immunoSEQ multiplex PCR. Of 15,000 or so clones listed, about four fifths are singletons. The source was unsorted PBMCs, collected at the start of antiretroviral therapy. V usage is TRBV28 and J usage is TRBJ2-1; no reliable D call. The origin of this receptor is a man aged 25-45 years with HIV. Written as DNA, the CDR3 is TGTGCCAGCAGTTTACCGATGACCTACAATGAGCAGTTCTTC. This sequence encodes CASSLPMTYNEQFF.